At least ten counts were recorded for the clone carrying this T cell receptor (beta chain). This sample is drawn from a study of T cells after yellow fever vaccination. The overall study: The fractions with low cell numbers were processed using SMART-Seq v4 Ultra Low Input. Study-wide points: Reappearing after the booster were most of the clones from primary vaccination (about 96% CD4, approximately 88% CD8). Overall, a small share of clonotypes was seen in both CD4 and CD8 compartments.

By 5'RACE template switching, TCR cDNA was produced, with a universal primer site and UMIs added in the process. TCRdb fed the 5' RACE reads into MiXCR, producing one record per CDR3 protein. The table includes around 40,000 distinct CDR3 sequences, 6.8% detected once. This receptor was taken from a man younger than 40 who received the YFV17D yellow fever vaccine. The specimen comprised CD8+ T cells not binding an NS4B(214-222) dextramer, sorted from PBMCs, sampled 45 days after the yellow fever booster vaccination.

CDR3 bases: TGTGCCAGCACCTCCCCAGGGACCTACGAGCAGTACTTC. Translated: CASTSPGTYEQYF. V is TRBV25-1 and J is TRBJ2-7; maybe TRBD1 (5 bases). This CDR3 has 13 amino acids. Germline CDR1 and CDR2: MGHDK and SYGVNS. V lost 7 bases and J lost 2, with 12 bases in between.